A single sample gave rise to the 6 T cell receptor beta chains below, sequenced in a study of spatial heterogeneity in lung cancer. Specified time point: blood at routine non-recurrence follow-up after resection. MiXCR, run by TCRdb on the 5' RACE reads, gives a single entry per CDR3 protein. The table has fewer than 150,000 distinct CDR3 sequences, 10% to 12% seen once. The sample in question was PBMCs, obtained at follow-up. These receptors were obtained from a female donor with early-stage non-small cell lung cancer.

This clonotype was recorded a few times. The chain carries TRBV3-1 and TRBJ2-7; no clear D gene. Germline values: CDR1 LGHDT, CDR2 YNNKEL (reference sequence). V lost 1 base, J lost 4 bases, and 8 bases lay in between. The CDR3 is 13 residues long. CDR3 sequence reads: CASSQVKGYEQYF. As DNA, the CDR3 is TGTGCCAGCAGCCAAGTTAAAGGGTACGAGCAGTACTTC.

The chain uses TRBV20-1 and TRBJ2-7; 9 bases line up with TRBD2. Germline trimming cut 3 bases from V and 0 bases from J; bases unmatched to any gene: 0. Germline CDR1 DFQATT, CDR2 SNEGSKA (reference sequence). The CDR3 spans 13 residues. CDR3 DNA sequence: TGCAGTGCTAGTAGCGGGAGCTCCTACGAGCAGTACGTC. Translation: CSASSGSSYEQYV.

The CDR3 coding sequence is TGTGCCAGCAGTTCCTTGGGGCAGCCCCAGCATTTT. It codes for CASSSLGQPQHF. V gene TRBV28 combines with J gene TRBJ1-5; D is unresolved. The CDR3 spans 12 residues. The V gene lost 4 bases and the J gene lost 7 bases, with 8 bases spanning the gap. Germline CDR1 and CDR2: MDHEN and SYDVKM.

The chain employs TRBV7-6 and TRBJ2-3; maybe TRBD2 (6 bases). Trimming removed 5 bases from V and 2 bases from J, with 17 bases in between. CDR3 length: 16 amino acids. Germline V gives CDR1 SGHVS, CDR2 FNYEAQ. CDR3 sequence: CASSPTSAGTTDTQYF. CDR3 nucleotide sequence: TGTGCCAGCAGCCCCACCTCGGCGGGGACCACAGATACGCAGTATTTT. Filled out from reference TRBV7-6 and TRBJ2-3, the complete variable domain reads GAGVSQSPRYKVTKRGQDVALRCDPISGHVSLYWYRQALGQGPEFLTYFNYEAQQDKSGLPNDRFSAERPEGSISTLTIQRTEQRDSAMYRCASSPTSAGTTDTQYFGPGTRLTVL.

This clonotype was detected only a few times. The chain recombines TRBV20-1 with TRBJ2-6; 7 bases line up with TRBD1. This CDR3 comprises 15 residues. The germline V gene has CDR1 DFQATT and CDR2 SNEGSKA (reference sequence). The V and J ends lost 4 bases and 1 base, in that order; junction bases with no gene match: 4. CDR3 residues: CSATNRGSGANVLTF. The CDR3 region has the DNA TGCAGTGCTACAAACAGGGGTTCTGGGGCCAACGTCCTGACTTTC.

This clonotype was picked up a small number of times. The chain links TRBV2 to TRBJ2-3; 9 nucleotides align to TRBD1. Per the germline V gene, CDR1 is SNHLY and CDR2 is FYNNEI. The CDR3 has 15 residues. The V segment lost 10 bases and the J segment 1 base; nucleotides outside the gene matches: 9. In DNA form, the CDR3 reads TGTGCCATCACTCCTAGGACAGGGGGCACAGATACGCAGTATTTT. It yields the protein CAITPRTGGTDTQYF. The whole variable domain, remainder taken from reference TRBV2 and TRBJ2-3, is EPEVTQTPSHQVTQMGQEVILRCVPISNHLYFYWYRQILGQKVEFLVSFYNNEISEKSEIFDDQFSVERPDGSNFTLKIRSTKLEDSAMYFCAITPRTGGTDTQYFGPGTRLTVL.